This TCR beta chain was sequenced in a study of early T cells in non-severe SARS-CoV-2 infection. Germline lookup yields CDR1 SQVTM and CDR2 ANQGSEA. The germline V and J ends were trimmed by 3 bases and 4 bases, with 15 bases remaining between them. The CDR3 runs to 14 residues. Only a few counts were recorded for this clonotype. Each cDNA molecule carried a unique molecular identifier. MiXCR was run by TCRdb on the 5' RACE reads, yielding one entry per CDR3 protein. This sample has tens of thousands of distinct CDR3 sequences, with more than 8.5% found just once. The chain recombines TRBV29-1 with TRBJ1-2; D gene ambiguous. The sequenced sample consisted of whole blood. The source is an adult who was a healthcare worker with PCR-confirmed SARS-CoV-2 infection or an uninfected control (not recorded which). DNA for the CDR3: TGCAGCGTTGAGTCCGGGTCTAGTCCCTATGGCTACACCTTC. It is translated as CSVESGSSPYGYTF.